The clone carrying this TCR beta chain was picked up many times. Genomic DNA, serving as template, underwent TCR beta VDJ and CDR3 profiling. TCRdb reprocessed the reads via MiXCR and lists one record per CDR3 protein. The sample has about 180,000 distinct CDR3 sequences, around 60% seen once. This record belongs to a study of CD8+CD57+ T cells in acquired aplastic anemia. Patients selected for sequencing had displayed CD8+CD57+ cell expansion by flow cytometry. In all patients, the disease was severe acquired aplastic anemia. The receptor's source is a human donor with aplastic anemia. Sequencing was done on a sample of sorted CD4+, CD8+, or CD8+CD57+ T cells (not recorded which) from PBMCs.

CDR3 amino acids: CASSLAPTGGNTIYF. The CDR3 DNA follows: TGTGCCAGCAGCTTAGCTCCGACGGGTGGAAACACCATATATTTT. V gene TRBV11-1 combines with J gene TRBJ1-3; no firm D call. V shed 0 bases and J shed 3 bases, with 9 bases lying between them. CDR1 SGHAT and CDR2 FQDESV come from the germline V gene (reference sequence). The CDR3 has 15 amino acids. Complete variable domain (other parts from reference TRBV11-1 and TRBJ1-3): EAEVAQSPRYKITEKSQAVAFWCDPISGHATLYWYRQILGQGPELLVQFQDESVVDDSQLPKDRFSAERLKGVDSTLKIQPAELGDSAMYLCASSLAPTGGNTIYFGEGSWLTVV.